This TCR beta chain was observed in a study of blood T cell repertoires in COVID-19. Background on the study: Samples came from the United States, Italy and Spain, spanning acute and convalescent COVID-19. T cells, B-cell-depleted T cells, or PBMCs provided the cDNA or gDNA that served as material.

V trimming: 2 bases; J trimming: 8 bases; junction bases outside the gene matches: 0. The CDR3 runs 13 residues. The sample holds many counts of this clone. The protocol was immunoSEQ multiplex PCR, while the TCRdb copy is restricted to in-frame clones and leaves out a portion. Of about 500,000 clones in the sample, 89% were seen once. Sequenced: peripheral blood. V and J are TRBV12-3 or TRBV12-4 and TRBJ2-3; TRBD2 matches at 11 bases. The clonotype comes from a young man with COVID-19, enrolled during active disease. Written as DNA, the CDR3 is TGTGCCAGCAGTTTACTAGCGGGGGGTACGCAGTATTTT. Encoded protein: CASSLLAGGTQYF.